This T cell receptor (beta chain) was identified during a study of regulatory T cells in long-lasting Graves disease. The time point denotes: persistent/refractory GD, antithyroid drugs over 5 years with positive TRAb. The TCR library was made from RNA extracted from PBMCs. A blood draw put about 9 milliliters of peripheral blood into EDTA tubes. With respect to this clonotype: The antigen is undetermined.

The authors built TCR beta libraries using iRepertoire HTBI primers and Arm-PCR of CDR3 regions. TCRdb re-called the multiplex PCR reads through MiXCR, storing one row per CDR3 protein. The sample lists fewer than 400,000 distinct CDR3 sequences, about 20% seen once, with 29% in the top ten. General study results and limits: Persistent Graves' cases showed lower TCR diversity than newly diagnosed cases.

The CDR3 sequence is 15 residues long. The germline V gene encodes CDR1 LNHDA and CDR2 SQIVND (reference sequence). Trimming stripped 7 bases from V and 8 bases from J, with 18 bases between. The receptor comes from a female donor with Graves disease. Sequenced here: peripheral blood mononuclear cells (PBMCs), sampled when the disease was refractory, from a patient treated with antithyroid drugs. This chain links TRBV19 with TRBJ1-6; TRBD1 is a possible D gene (5 bases). CDR3 sequence (DNA): TGTGCCAGTACCTCATCCCCGGGACGGTATTCACCCCTCCACTTT. It is translated as CASTSSPGRYSPLHF.